These T cell receptor beta chains were read from a single sample in a study of graft-versus-host responses after intestinal transplantation. The data were produced by immunoSEQ multiplex PCR, yet TCRdb's version contains in-frame clones alone and is incomplete. The table lists over 90,000 clones, roughly 91% of them singletons. No cognate antigen is known for these TCRs. The source was unstimulated CD4+ T cells sorted from spleen or lymph node cells, collected before transplant. These receptors were obtained from a human donor who was the organ donor for an intestinal transplant. Both conserved end residues are part of each CDR3. D genes are given only for firm matches. The listing skips clone size in some rows; elsewhere it reads once, few, many or a size class.

j_call,d_call,v_call,clone_size,cdr3_length,cdr3_nt,cdr3_aa
TRBJ1-1,NA,TRBV9,NA,14,TGTGCCAGCAGCGTAGTTCCTCAGGGGACTGAAGCTTTCTTT,CASSVVPQGTEAFF
TRBJ1-4,NA,TRBV18,once,15,TGTGCCAGCTCCCCCGGCGGACAAGTGAGAGAAAAACTGTTTTTT,CASSPGGQVREKLFF
TRBJ2-1,TRBD2,TRBV7-3,NA,16,TGTGCCAGCAGCTTATCTAGCGGGGGGGCCTACAATGAGCAGTTCTTC,CASSLSSGGAYNEQFF
TRBJ1-2,NA,TRBV19,NA,14,TGTGCCAGTAGTACCGACAGGATAAACTATGGCTACACCTTC,CASSTDRINYGYTF
TRBJ2-3,NA,TRBV27,NA,17,TGTGCCAGCAGTCCCCTACCCACAGGGTCGAGCACAGATACGCAGTATTTT,CASSPLPTGSSTDTQYF
TRBJ1-6,NA,TRBV12-1,NA,12,TGTGCCAGCAGCCCCGGGAATTCACCCCTCCACTTT,CASSPGNSPLHF
TRBJ2-5,TRBD1,TRBV2,NA,14,TGTGCCAGCAGGCGACAGGGCTTGGGAGAGACCCAGTACTTC,CASRRQGLGETQYF
TRBJ2-3,TRBD2,TRBV7-2,NA,13,TGTGCCAGCAGCTCCCGACTAGCGAATACGCAGTATTTT,CASSSRLANTQYF
TRBJ1-2,TRBD1,TRBV5-6,NA,14,TGTGCCAGCAGCTCGACAGGGGGAAACTATGGCTACACCTTC,CASSSTGGNYGYTF
TRBJ1-2,TRBD1,TRBV4-2,NA,15,TGTGCCAGCAGCCAAGCGACACAGGGGTCTCGGGGCTACACCTTC,CASSQATQGSRGYTF
TRBJ2-3,NA,TRBV2,once,11,TGTGCCACCTACGCCCCAGATACGCAGTATTTT,CATYAPDTQYF
TRBJ1-2,NA,TRBV7-9,NA,16,TGTGCCAGCAGCTTACGCGCGCCAGGGGTCGTTCTGCGCTACACCTTC,CASSLRAPGVVLRYTF
TRBJ2-5,TRBD2,TRBV4-1,NA,14,TGCGCCAGCAGCCAAGATAGCGGGGTGGGGACCCAGTACTTC,CASSQDSGVGTQYF
TRBJ1-5,NA,TRBV4-1,once,16,TGCGCCAGCAGCCAGGGTAGCGGGTCTACTTATCAGCCCCAGCATTTT,CASSQGSGSTYQPQHF
TRBJ2-7,NA,TRBV20-1,NA,11,TGCAGTCCCCGGGATCCATACGAGCAGTACTTC,CSPRDPYEQYF
TRBJ1-3,NA,TRBV7-9,once,13,TGTGCCAGCAGCTCTAGGACTGGAAACACCATATATTTT,CASSSRTGNTIYF
TRBJ1-6,TRBD1,TRBV28,NA,14,TGTGCCAGCAGCATGGACAGGGTACGGTCACCCCTCCACTTT,CASSMDRVRSPLHF
TRBJ1-1,NA,TRBV6-5,NA,14,TGTGCCAGCAGTCCCCTGGGAGGGAGCCCTGAAGCTTTCTTT,CASSPLGGSPEAFF
TRBJ2-6,TRBD1,TRBV4-1,NA,17,TGCGCCAGCAGCCAAGGGACAGGGCTCTCTGGGGCCAACGTCCTGACTTTC,CASSQGTGLSGANVLTF
TRBJ1-1,NA,TRBV6-5,NA,13,TGTGCCAGCTCCTGGACAAGACACACTGAAGCTTTCTTT,CASSWTRHTEAFF
TRBJ2-2,NA,TRBV5-1,NA,15,TGCGCCAGCACCCAAGGGGGGGCGAACACCGGGGAGCTGTTTTTT,CASTQGGANTGELFF
TRBJ2-5,TRBD2,TRBV2,once,14,TGTGCCAGCAGGGGACTAGCGGGGGGTGAGACCCAGTACTTC,CASRGLAGGETQYF
TRBJ2-7,TRBD2,TRBV9,NA,15,TGTGCCAGCAGCGTGGGCCCGGGGGGTTCCTACGAGCAGTACTTC,CASSVGPGGSYEQYF
TRBJ1-3,TRBD1,TRBV11-2,NA,19,TGTGCCAGCAGCTTACGACCCACCCTGACAGGGGGCTCTGGAAACACCATATATTTT,CASSLRPTLTGGSGNTIYF
TRBJ2-3,TRBD2,TRBV4-2,NA,15,TGTGCCAGCAGCCAGGAAGGGACTACCACAGATACGCAGTATTTT,CASSQEGTTTDTQYF
TRBJ2-1,TRBD2,TRBV7-2,NA,17,TGTGCCAGCAGCTTAGCCCCTCTAGCGGGTCCATACAATGAGCAGTTCTTC,CASSLAPLAGPYNEQFF
TRBJ2-7,NA,TRBV9,NA,14,TGTGCCAGCAGCGTAGCAGGAACCTCCTACGAGCAGTACTTC,CASSVAGTSYEQYF
TRBJ1-4,NA,TRBV5-1,NA,18,TGCGCCAGCAGCCAACCAGGGACTCTACGGAGTGGTAATGAAAAACTGTTTTTT,CASSQPGTLRSGNEKLFF
TRBJ2-1,TRBD2,TRBV9,NA,14,TGTGCCAGCAGCGTAACTAGCGGGGACAATGAGCAGTTCTTC,CASSVTSGDNEQFF
TRBJ2-7,TRBD2,TRBV5-4,few,14,TGTGCCACCCAACAGGGACTAGAGTTGTACGAGCAGTACTTC,CATQQGLELYEQYF
TRBJ1-5,NA,TRBV19,few,13,TGTGCCAGTAGTACTACAGGGAAAGGGCCCCAGCATTTT,CASSTTGKGPQHF
TRBJ1-1,TRBD1,TRBV4-1,once,15,TGCGCCAGCAGCCTGACAGGGGGAACGTACACTGAAGCTTTCTTT,CASSLTGGTYTEAFF
TRBJ2-5,TRBD1,TRBV19,NA,16,TGTGCCAGTAGTATAGGGGGGACAGGGGGCAGGGAGACCCAGTACTTC,CASSIGGTGGRETQYF
TRBJ2-2,NA,TRBV7-8,NA,14,TGTGCCAGCAGCATAAGGGGTGGCACCGGGGAGCTGTTTTTT,CASSIRGGTGELFF
TRBJ1-5,NA,TRBV19,NA,15,TGTGCCAGTAGTATGGGCAGAAATAGCAATCAGCCCCAGCATTTT,CASSMGRNSNQPQHF
TRBJ1-5,NA,TRBV7-9,few,15,TGTGCCAGCAGCTTAGTCGTAAGAGACAATCAGCCCCAGCATTTT,CASSLVVRDNQPQHF
TRBJ1-5,TRBD1,TRBV5-5,NA,15,TGTGCCAGCAGCTTGGCTACAGGGGCCAATCAGCCCCAGCATTTT,CASSLATGANQPQHF
TRBJ2-2,TRBD1,TRBV6-5,NA,15,TGTGCCAGCAGTTACGGGGCAGGGGGTACCGGGGAGCTGTTTTTT,CASSYGAGGTGELFF
TRBJ2-3,TRBD1,TRBV29-1,once,13,TGCAGCGTTGAATATAGCAGGGGGGATACGCAGTATTTT,CSVEYSRGDTQYF
TRBJ1-1,NA,TRBV11-2,NA,14,TGTGCCAGCAGCTTAGGGCACAAAGGGAGGAGAGCTTTCTTT,CASSLGHKGRRAFF
TRBJ2-3,NA,TRBV10-3,NA,16,TGTGCCATCAGATCTGGGCCAACAGCGGGCACAGATACGCAGTATTTT,CAIRSGPTAGTDTQYF
TRBJ2-2,NA,TRBV11-3,NA,15,TGTGCCAGCAGCTTAGGCAGAACGAACACCGGGGAGCTGTTTTTT,CASSLGRTNTGELFF